Reported below is one T cell receptor (beta chain). This record belongs to a study of blood T cell repertoires in COVID-19. Whole-study context: From T cells, B-cell-depleted T cells, or PBMCs came the material, which was cDNA or gDNA.

The CDR3 is made up of 14 amino acids. The V segment lost 6 bases and the J segment 8 bases; nucleotides outside the gene matches: 10. Per the germline V gene, CDR1 is MNHEY and CDR2 is SVGAGI. In the source study's methods: Reference gene primer amplification gave estimated nucleated cell counts. Libraries were prepared by immunoSEQ multiplex PCR; TCRdb keeps only in-frame clonotypes and omits some of them. That table is the source of V, J and clone size, and D and trimming were worked out from the DNA. The sample yields under 50,000 clones, 86% seen once. This sequence originates from a man aged 40-55 years with active COVID-19. The chain has TRBV6-5 and TRBJ1-2; 9 bases align to TRBD1. The sequencing input was peripheral blood. The CDR3 DNA reads TGTGCCAGCAGCCCCGGGACAGGGTTGTACGGCTACACCTTC. It encodes CASSPGTGLYGYTF.